Sequencing of this T cell receptor beta chain was carried out in a study of T-cell reconstitution after alpha-beta-depleted transplantation in children. The TCRbeta library was prepared with unique molecular identifiers. TCRdb fed the PCR reads into MiXCR, producing one record per CDR3 protein. The sample lists roughly 500,000 distinct CDR3 sequences, roughly 18% occurring once. This clonotype was found a few times. A read error may account for a junction end that differs from germline. The source is a human donor who donated a stem cell graft to a child with acute lymphoblastic leukemia. Sequencing used PBMCs from the stem cell graft donor, obtained from the stem cell graft.

The CDR3, as DNA: TGTGCCAGCAGTGAAAATGGCCTCAGGGCCCTTTACTATGGCGACACCTTC. Residues: CASSENGLRALYYGDTF. The chain uses TRBV6-1 and TRBJ1-2; D perhaps matches TRBD1 (5 bases). This CDR3 has 17 residues. Germline V lookup: CDR1 MNHNS, CDR2 SASEGT.